This entry describes one T cell receptor beta chain. Its antigen is as yet unknown. The CDR3 has 15 amino acids. Germline V CDR1 and CDR2: SGHRS, YFSETQ. V was cut by 0 bases and J by 1 base, with 10 bases left in between. Sample-barcoded 5' priming and a J-beta primer mix drove a second PCR of about 6 to 12 cycles. Tagging of each cDNA molecule was performed by a template-switch adaptor with 12 random nucleotides. Sequencing of every sample gave 3 million or more CDR3-containing paired-end reads. TCRdb redid the calling of the 5' RACE reads with MiXCR, one entry per CDR3 protein. The repertoire has more than 1,000,000 distinct CDR3 sequences, less than 25% of them found once; the top ten carry 0.75%. This entry is derived from a study of blood T cells in healthy people across ages. Regarding the study as a whole: No one knew whether donors had CMV, which possibly confounded expanded clonotype changes.

This same sample was also part of a study on T cells of mothers and their children.

The chain carries TRBV5-1 and TRBJ2-5; D is unresolved. The TCR was taken from a girl aged 2 to 9 in good health. The sequenced sample was blood. The CDR3: CASSLDLAGQETQYF. CDR3 bases: TGCGCCAGCAGCTTGGATTTAGCAGGCCAAGAGACCCAGTACTTC.